A single sample is the source of the 14 T cell receptor beta chains below, sequenced in a study of neurological immune-mediated disorders. As for time point: longitudinal time-point 3. One entry per CDR3 protein, called by TCRdb with MiXCR from the 5' RACE reads. Among approximately 85,000 distinct CDR3 sequences listed, 4.3% were seen once. The sequenced sample consisted of PBMCs. The receptors here all came from a woman in her sixties or seventies with multiple sclerosis.

This clonotype was counted ten times or more. This rearrangement joins TRBV20-1 to TRBJ1-2; D is possibly TRBD1 (5 bases). Trimming left V 6 bases short and J 8 bases short, with 10 bases between. Germline CDR1 and CDR2: DFQATT and SNEGSKA (reference sequence). This CDR3 is 10 amino acids long. This CDR3 reads CSAQRDGYTF. CDR3 coding DNA: TGCAGTGCCCAAAGGGACGGCTACACCTTC.

This clonotype has a count of ten or more. This rearrangement joins TRBV5-1 to TRBJ2-7; D remains ambiguous. Trimming left V 0 bases short and J 5 bases short, with 12 bases between. This CDR3 spans 14 amino acids. Per germline, CDR1 SGHRS and CDR2 YFSETQ. CDR3 in DNA: TGCGCCAGCAGCTTGGCTGGGGTCCCCCACGAGCAGTACTTC. Translated, it gives CASSLAGVPHEQYF.

This clonotype was recorded at least ten times. The rearrangement joins TRBV6-1 to TRBJ1-2; 7 bases are a match to TRBD1. CDR3 length: 15 amino acids. CDR1 and CDR2 (germline): MNHNS, SASEGT. The trim removed 7 bases at V and 0 bases at J, leaving 8 bases unmatched. The CDR3 DNA follows: TGTGCCAGCACCCTCGAGGGGGCCTCTAACTATGGCTACACCTTC. Its translation is CASTLEGASNYGYTF.

Only a few counts were recorded for this clonotype. V usage is TRBV18 and J usage is TRBJ2-5; D might be TRBD1 (5 bases). Trimming cost V 8 bases and J 4 bases, with 14 bases left between them. Looked up from germline, CDR1 is KGHSH and CDR2 is LQKENI. CDR3 length equals 13 residues. The CDR3 DNA sequence: TGTGCCAGCCATCAGGGTATTCGAGAGACCCAGTACTTC. Amino acids: CASHQGIRETQYF.

This clonotype appeared many times. The rearrangement joins TRBV27 to TRBJ2-3, with 9 bases identical to TRBD2. J gave up 6 bases and V 3 bases, and 7 bases lay outside the gene matches. Germline V lookup: CDR1 MNHEY, CDR2 SMNVEV (reference sequence). This CDR3 is built from 15 residues. The CDR3 DNA follows: TGTGCCAGCAGTTTTCTGGGGCTAGCGGGGGATACGCAGTATTTT. This translates into CASSFLGLAGDTQYF.

This clonotype was seen repeatedly, ten times or more. The J gene is TRBJ1-4, the V gene TRBV5-1, with D uncertain. The CDR3 contains 14 residues. Germline values: CDR1 SGHRS, CDR2 YFSETQ. V gave up 4 bases and J gave up 1 base, with 8 bases separating them. CDR3 amino acids: CASSPDGTNEKLFF. DNA for the CDR3: TGCGCCAGCAGCCCGGACGGAACTAATGAAAAACTGTTTTTT.

This clonotype was picked up many times. The CDR3 sequence is CASSQSGQPQHF. The CDR3, as DNA: TGTGCCAGTAGCCAGTCGGGTCAGCCCCAGCATTTT. V usage is TRBV19 and J usage is TRBJ1-5, with D unclear. CDR1 LNHDA and CDR2 SQIVND come from the germline V gene (reference sequence). The V end was cut by 6 bases, the J end by 6 bases, with 9 bases between. The CDR3 is 12 residues long.

This clonotype was detected many times. J is TRBJ2-5 and V is TRBV6-1, with TRBD2 matching 9 bases. This CDR3 spans 15 amino acids. V lost 9 bases and J lost 1; bases outside the gene matches: 9. The germline V gene has CDR1 MNHNS and CDR2 SASEGT. The CDR3 spells CASIGGSGGQETQYF. The DNA of the CDR3 is TGTGCCAGTATTGGGGGTAGCGGGGGCCAAGAGACCCAGTACTTC.

This clonotype was recorded many times. This chain joins TRBV5-1 and TRBJ2-2; D might be TRBD1 (6 bases). This CDR3 contains 17 residues. Trimming pared 0 bases from V and 0 bases from J, leaving 12 bases between. The germline V gene has CDR1 SGHRS and CDR2 YFSETQ. CDR3 coding DNA: TGCGCCAGCAGCTTGGGAGGGACACAAACGAACACCGGGGAGCTGTTTTTT. Residues: CASSLGGTQTNTGELFF. Using reference TRBV5-1 and TRBJ2-2 for the parts outside the CDR3, the full variable domain is KAGVTQTPRYLIKTRGQQVTLSCSPISGHRSVSWYQQTPGQGLQFLFEYFSETQRNKGNFPGRFSGRQFSNSRSEMNVSTLELGDSALYLCASSLGGTQTNTGELFFGEGSRLTVL.

Ten or more counts support this clonotype. V and J are TRBV5-1 and TRBJ2-7, with no clear D. This CDR3 is built from 11 residues. Germline CDR1 reads SGHRS; CDR2 reads YFSETQ. Trimming took 1 base from V and 7 from J, leaving 6 bases between them. CDR3 in amino acids: CASSLLGEQYF. The CDR3 nucleotides are TGCGCCAGCAGCTTGTTGGGGGAGCAGTACTTC.

This clonotype was counted at least ten times. The chain is built from TRBV3-1 and TRBJ1-1; D uncertain. This CDR3 has 16 residues. V lost 1 base, J lost 0 bases, and 12 bases lay in between. Germline CDR1 LGHDT, CDR2 YNNKEL (reference sequence). This CDR3 reads CASSQAFRTMNTEAFF. As DNA, the CDR3 is TGTGCCAGCAGCCAAGCTTTTCGAACCATGAACACTGAAGCTTTCTTT.

There are many counts of this clonotype. The chain recombines TRBV5-1 with TRBJ1-5, with D possibly TRBD1 on 5 matching bases. Deletions cut 2 bases from V and 7 bases from J, with 10 bases between. The CDR3 contains 13 residues. Germline loops: CDR1 SGHRS, CDR2 YFSETQ. The CDR3 DNA sequence: TGCGCCAGCAGCTTAAATGGGGACCAGCCCCAGCATTTT. It encodes CASSLNGDQPQHF.

There are many counts of this clonotype. The genes are TRBV20-1 and TRBJ1-4, with D tentatively TRBD1 (5 bases). The CDR3 is 16 amino acids. Germline CDR1 DFQATT, CDR2 SNEGSKA (reference sequence). Deletions cut 0 bases from V and 0 bases from J, with 11 bases between. CDR3 region: CSARDPGGATNEKLFF. The CDR3 DNA reads as TGCAGTGCTAGAGATCCCGGGGGGGCAACTAATGAAAAACTGTTTTTT.

This clonotype was counted at least ten times. The V and J genes are TRBV20-1 and TRBJ1-4, with 8 nucleotides matching TRBD1. V lost 0 bases, J lost 8 bases, and 8 bases stayed unmatched. The CDR3 is 15 amino acids. Germline-derived CDR1 and CDR2 are DFQATT and SNEGSKA (reference sequence). The CDR3 loop is CSARDLDRVKEKLFF. The CDR3 DNA is TGCAGTGCTAGAGATTTGGACAGGGTAAAGGAAAAACTGTTTTTT.